This T cell receptor beta chain was recovered during a study of post-analysis software for immune sequencing data. Study-wide points: With TRBV5-6, TRBV5-1 and TRBV20-1 included, about five TRBV segments were more frequent in patients than in controls. Multiple sclerosis patients had significantly lower normalized Chao1 diversity than controls.

Unique molecular identifiers had been added to the TCR beta cDNA libraries. TCRdb passed the PCR reads through MiXCR, listing each CDR3 protein once. This sample has some 700,000 distinct CDR3 sequences, with 55% to 60% found just once. About this clonotype itself: Antigen specificity is unknown. At one of its ends the junction is not consistent with the germline gene, which may arise from a read error.

There are 16 residues in the CDR3. Germline V CDR1 and CDR2: LGHNA, YSLEER. The receptor was isolated from a girl aged 2-10 years with multiple sclerosis. The chain combines TRBV4-3 with TRBJ1-2, with 8 nucleotides matching TRBD1. The sequenced sample consisted of blood. This CDR3 is CASSQDRTGLNYDYTF. CDR3 DNA: TGCGCCAGCAGCCAGGACCGGACAGGGCTCAACTATGACTACACCTTC.